These T cell receptor beta chains were read from a single sample in a study of molecular identifiers for immune sequencing clone quantification. TCRdb re-derived calls from the PCR reads in MiXCR, one entry per CDR3 protein. The sample has 490,000 or so distinct CDR3 sequences, under 30% seen once; the top ten hold just over 0.75%. The specimen was naive CD8+ T cells from blood, with Jurkat cell RNA spiked in. All receptors derive from a human donor in good health. Some libraries in this study had Jurkat cell RNA spiked in. Each CDR3 is given with its conserved first and last residue. A D gene is named only where the DNA matches it firmly. Rows give clone size only sometimes, using once, few, many, or a class for an expanded clone.

j_call | v_call | d_call | clone_size | cdr3_nt | cdr3_aa
TRBJ2-7 | TRBV21-1 | NA | NA | TGTGCCAGCAAAGTGGGACCCGAGCAGTACTTC | CASKVGPEQYF
TRBJ1-6 | TRBV27 | NA | NA | TGTGCCAGCAGTTTATCGGGGTTCTCCTATAATTCACCCATCCACTTT | CASSLSGFSYNSPIHF
TRBJ2-7 | TRBV4-3 | TRBD1 | many | TGCGCCAGCAGCCATGGGCCAGGGGGTTCCGAGCAGTACTTC | CASSHGPGGSEQYF
TRBJ2-7 | TRBV5-6 | TRBD1 | NA | TGTGCCAGCAGCAGGGACAGGGGGTTTTCCTACGAGCAGTACTTC | CASSRDRGFSYEQYF
TRBJ1-5 | TRBV2 | NA | many | TGTGCCACTTGGGACGGCAATCAGCCCCAGCATTTT | CATWDGNQPQHF
TRBJ2-7 | TRBV11-2 | TRBD2 | NA | TGTGCCAGCAGCTTATGGGGGGGACCCACCTACGAGCAGTACTTC | CASSLWGGPTYEQYF
TRBJ1-5 | TRBV28 | TRBD1 | NA | TGTGCCAGCGTCGACAGGGAACAGCCCCAGCATTTT | CASVDREQPQHF
TRBJ2-7 | TRBV5-6 | NA | NA | TGTGCCAGCAGCTTGGTGGGCCTCTATCGCTCCTACGAGCAGTACTTC | CASSLVGLYRSYEQYF
TRBJ2-1 | TRBV5-4 | NA | many | TGTGCCAGCAGCTTTGGACCCAATGAGCAGTTCTTC | CASSFGPNEQFF
TRBJ1-5 | TRBV19 | NA | NA | TGTGCCAGTAGTATGGGGTCCCGAGGAAGCAATCAGCCCCAGCATTTT | CASSMGSRGSNQPQHF
TRBJ2-3 | TRBV24-1 | NA | many | TGTGCCACCAGTGATTTCGGGACCACAGATACGCAGTATTTT | CATSDFGTTDTQYF
TRBJ1-1 | TRBV5-1 | TRBD1 | few | TGCGCCAGCTGGAACAGGGGGACTGAAGCTTTCTTT | CASWNRGTEAFF
TRBJ2-2 | TRBV6-2/TRBV6-3 | NA | once | TGTGCCAGCAGTTACTCGAAAGCGGACGCGCACACCGGGGAGCTGTTTTTT | CASSYSKADAHTGELFF
TRBJ2-1 | TRBV7-3 | NA | few | TGTGCCAGCAGCTTAAACGGGGACTACAATGAGCAGTTCTTC | CASSLNGDYNEQFF
TRBJ2-3 | TRBV4-1 | TRBD2 | many | TGCGCCAGCAGCCAAGCACCACTAGCGCTGGTGGGCGCTACGCAGTATTTT | CASSQAPLALVGATQYF
TRBJ2-7 | TRBV20-1 | TRBD2 | many | TGCAGTGCAACCGGGACTAGCGGGAGGGCGAGCTCCTACGAGCAGTACTTC | CSATGTSGRASSYEQYF
TRBJ1-3 | TRBV9 | NA | NA | TGTGCCAGCAGCCCTGACTATAGCTCTGGAAACACCATATATTTT | CASSPDYSSGNTIYF
TRBJ2-4 | TRBV2 | NA | NA | TGTGCCAGCGGGGCGTGGCGAGCCAAAAACATTCAGTACTTC | CASGAWRAKNIQYF
TRBJ1-1 | TRBV7-9 | NA | few | TGTGCCAGCAGTCATGGACAGCCTGAAGCTTTCTTT | CASSHGQPEAFF